These 24 T cell receptor beta chains were all obtained from the same sample, sequenced in a study of blood T cell repertoires in COVID-19. Repertoires were generated with immunoSEQ multiplex PCR, while TCRdb's copy carries only in-frame clones and drops some. This table has 70,000 to 90,000 clones, about 86% appearing once. The sample consisted of peripheral blood. The receptor source for this set is a man between 60 and 70 years old with acute or convalescent COVID-19.

This clone was seen just once. The V gene is TRBV13, the J gene TRBJ2-1, with D unresolved. The V and J ends lost 1 base and 9 bases respectively, with 10 bases between them. This CDR3 contains 13 residues. Germline V gives CDR1 PRHDT, CDR2 FYEKMQ (reference sequence). The CDR3 DNA reads TGTGCCAGCAGCTTAGATGCGAGAATTGAGCAGTTCTTC. This sequence encodes CASSLDARIEQFF.

The chain joins TRBV6-4 to TRBJ2-5; 9 bases are a match to TRBD2. V shed 5 bases and J 4 bases; nucleotides not matched to a gene: 8. CDR1 MRHNA and CDR2 SNTAGT come from the germline V gene. The CDR3 spans 15 residues. CDR3 residues: CASSLSGSLAETQYF. The CDR3 DNA follows: TGTGCCAGCAGTCTTAGCGGGAGCCTTGCAGAGACCCAGTACTTC.

The chain links TRBV7-8 to TRBJ1-3; D ambiguous. Trimming shortened V by 5 bases and J by 0 bases, and 17 bases separated the two germline ends. CDR1 and CDR2 from the germline V gene are SGHVS and FQNEAQ. The CDR3 has 17 amino acids. Here the CDR3 DNA reads TGTGCCAGCAGCCCGAGGAGAGGAGGTAACTCTGGAAACACCATATATTTT. Protein sequence: CASSPRRGGNSGNTIYF.

The rearrangement uses TRBV6-5 and TRBJ1-1; D is undetermined. Germline V gene sequence: CDR1 MNHEY, CDR2 SVGAGI. Trimming stripped 8 bases from V and 1 base from J, with 11 bases between. The CDR3 runs to 13 residues. CDR3 DNA: TGTGCCAGCGCGTCGTCCGGGAACACTGAAGCTTTCTTT. Translated, it gives CASASSGNTEAFF.

The chain recombines TRBV10-1 with TRBJ1-1, with D tentatively TRBD1 (6 bases). This CDR3 contains 13 residues. Trimming took 6 bases from V and 8 from J, leaving 16 bases between them. The germline gives CDR1 WNHNN, CDR2 SYGVQD (reference sequence). The CDR3 DNA is TGCGCCAGCAGCGCAGGGGATTGGGGCGAAGCTTTCTTT. Its translation is CASSAGDWGEAFF.

The V call is TRBV19, the J call TRBJ2-6; D is unclear. Germline lookup yields CDR1 LNHDA and CDR2 SQIVND (reference sequence). There are 15 residues in the CDR3. The V and J ends lost 4 bases and 0 bases respectively, with 7 bases between them. The CDR3 region is CASSTTISGANVLTF. Written as DNA, the CDR3 is TGTGCCAGTAGTACAACTATCTCTGGGGCCAACGTCCTGACTTTC.

The V gene is TRBV27, the J gene TRBJ1-1; D might be TRBD1 (6 bases). With 5 bases removed from V and 7 bases from J, the gap between germline ends came to 11 bases. The germline gives CDR1 MNHEY, CDR2 SMNVEV (reference sequence). This CDR3 has 12 residues. The CDR3 loop is CASSTGHSEAFF. Written as DNA, the CDR3 is TGTGCCAGCAGTACGGGACACAGTGAAGCTTTCTTT.

The chain combines TRBV19 with TRBJ2-5; D may be TRBD2 (6 bases). The germline V gene encodes CDR1 LNHDA and CDR2 SQIVND (reference sequence). There are 16 residues in the CDR3. Trimming pared 1 base from V and 5 bases from J, leaving 17 bases between. The CDR3 DNA sequence: TGTGCCAGTAGTATAGGAGGAACCCTAGGAGGGGAGACCCAGTACTTC. Encoded protein: CASSIGGTLGGETQYF.

Regarding this clone: One junction end disagrees with the germline gene, perhaps due to a read error. J is TRBJ1-1 and V is TRBV7-8; possible D gene TRBD1, 6 bases. The CDR3 runs 14 residues. Germline values: CDR1 SGHVS, CDR2 FQNEAQ. CDR3 region: CASSVAGTRTEAFF. The CDR3 DNA reads TGTGCCAGCAGCGTAGCCGGGACACGAACTGAAGCTTTCTTT.

The V and J genes are TRBV20-1 and TRBJ2-7; 8 bases line up with TRBD1. Germline CDR1 is DFQATT and CDR2 is SNEGSKA (reference sequence). Unmatched junction bases numbered 11, after V lost 3 bases and J lost 4 bases. This CDR3 comprises 15 residues. CDR3 bases: TGCAGTGCTAGTGGGCTTGGACAGGGTTATTACGAGCAGTACTTC. Translation: CSASGLGQGYYEQYF.

The chain has TRBV3-1 (or the pseudogene TRBV3-2) and TRBJ1-6, with TRBD1 identical over 7 bases. V was pared by 1 base and J by 6 bases, with 9 bases of the junction left unmatched. The length of the CDR3 is 17 residues. Germline V gene data show CDR1 as LGHDT and CDR2 as YNNKEL (reference sequence). The CDR3 DNA follows: TGTGCCAGCAGCCAAGCCCTGACAGGGATGGGTAATTCACCCCTCCACTTT. Protein: CASSQALTGMGNSPLHF.

The V call is TRBV28, the J call TRBJ1-1; no definite D call. V was clipped by 3 bases and J by 1 base, with 9 bases between them. The CDR3 has 14 residues. Germline values: CDR1 MDHEN, CDR2 SYDVKM. CDR3 protein: CASSFRGRNTEAFF. DNA for the CDR3: TGTGCCAGCAGTTTCCGCGGCAGGAACACTGAAGCTTTCTTT.

The rearrangement uses TRBV28 and TRBJ1-6; the match to TRBD1 covers 8 bases. The CDR3 runs to 14 residues. The germline V gene encodes CDR1 MDHEN and CDR2 SYDVKM. The V and J ends lost 7 bases and 9 bases, in that order; junction bases with no gene match: 8. This CDR3 reads CASTPGGASSPLHF. DNA of the CDR3: TGTGCCAGCACCCCAGGGGGCGCCAGTTCACCCCTCCACTTT.

The genes are TRBV11-2 and TRBJ1-4; D perhaps matches TRBD1 (5 bases). The ends were cut back, 3 bases at V and 4 bases at J, with 12 bases in the middle. Germline CDR1 and CDR2: SGHAT and FQNNGV. The CDR3 covers 15 residues. The CDR3 reads CASSLAGRDNEKLFF. Here the CDR3 DNA reads TGTGCCAGCAGCTTGGCGGGGCGGGATAATGAAAAACTGTTTTTT.

V usage is TRBV3-1 (or the pseudogene TRBV3-2) and J usage is TRBJ2-2; TRBD1 aligns across 8 bases. Germline V CDR1 and CDR2: LGHDT, YNNKEL (reference sequence). V lost 6 bases to trimming and J lost 0 bases; unmatched junction nucleotides: 6. The CDR3 runs 16 residues. CDR3 coding DNA: TGTGCCAGCAGTCCTCCGGGACAGGCGAACACCGGGGAGCTGTTTTTT. This sequence encodes CASSPPGQANTGELFF.

The rearrangement joins TRBV2 to TRBJ1-1, with D perhaps TRBD1 (5 bases). This CDR3 contains 14 residues. Germline CDR1 and CDR2: SNHLY and FYNNEI. Trimming took 5 bases from V and 5 from J, leaving 15 bases between them. CDR3 sequence reads: CASSRVNGATEAFF. CDR3 nucleotides: TGTGCCAGCAGTAGGGTTAATGGGGCGACTGAAGCTTTCTTT.

V and J are TRBV7-9 and TRBJ2-7, with 11 bases identical to TRBD1. The CDR3 extends over 15 amino acids. Trimming cost V 6 bases and J 7 bases; bases outside gene matches: 11. From germline, CDR1 is SEHNR and CDR2 FQNEAQ (reference sequence). The CDR3 DNA reads TGTGCCAGCAGGACTACCGGGACAGGGGGACTAGAGCAGTACTTC. It encodes CASRTTGTGGLEQYF.

The chain has TRBV5-4 and TRBJ2-3; D unresolved. V was cut by 6 bases and J by 2 bases, with 19 bases left in between. This CDR3 contains 16 residues. Germline loops: CDR1 SGHNT, CDR2 YYREEE (reference sequence). Here the CDR3 reads CASTPPQQKDTDTQYF. The DNA of the CDR3 is TGTGCCAGCACCCCCCCCCAACAGAAAGACACAGATACGCAGTATTTT.

In nucleotides, the CDR3 is TGTGCCAGCAGCGTAGCCCCGGGACTAGCGGGAGGGCCAGGGGAGCTGTTTTTT. Its protein product is CASSVAPGLAGGPGELFF. The chain uses TRBV9 and TRBJ2-2; 16 bases map to TRBD2. This CDR3 is 18 amino acids long. Germline lookup yields CDR1 SGDLS and CDR2 YYNGEE. The trim removed 0 bases at V and 8 bases at J, leaving 7 bases unmatched.

The chain has TRBV6-5 and TRBJ1-2, with TRBD1 identical over 8 bases. V lost 6 bases to trimming and J lost 2 bases; unmatched junction nucleotides: 2. The CDR3 is made up of 13 amino acids. Germline assignment: CDR1 MNHEY and CDR2 SVGAGI. CDR3 protein: CASRTGANYGYTF. Here the CDR3 DNA reads TGTGCCAGCAGGACAGGGGCAAACTATGGCTACACCTTC.

The rearrangement joins TRBV19 to TRBJ2-2; perhaps TRBD2 as D (5 bases). The CDR3 consists of 15 residues. V shed 3 bases and J shed 3 bases, with 11 bases lying between them. Looked up from germline, CDR1 is LNHDA and CDR2 is SQIVND (reference sequence). CDR3 protein: CASSIGGSYTGELFF. CDR3 DNA sequence: TGTGCCAGTAGTATCGGTGGGAGTTACACCGGGGAGCTGTTTTTT. The full variable domain, in which reference TRBV19 and TRBJ2-2 provide the parts outside the CDR3, is DGGITQSPKYLFRKEGQNVTLSCEQNLNHDAMYWYRQDPGQGLRLIYYSQIVNDFQKGDIAEGYSVSREKKESFPLTVTSAQKNPTAFYLCASSIGGSYTGELFFGEGSRLTVL.

The rearrangement links TRBV12-5 to TRBJ2-2; 7 bases are a match to TRBD1. V dropped 2 bases and J dropped 2; count of bases not matched to a gene: 8. The CDR3 loop spans 17 amino acids. CDR1 LGHNT and CDR2 FRNRAP come from the germline V gene. CDR3 loop: CASGLRTGTVNTGELFF. DNA for the CDR3: TGTGCTAGTGGTTTGAGAACCGGGACAGTAAACACCGGGGAGCTGTTTTTT.

The rearrangement joins TRBV29-1 to TRBJ1-1; maybe TRBD1 (5 bases). The CDR3 consists of 13 residues. The germline V gene encodes CDR1 SQVTM and CDR2 ANQGSEA. V was trimmed by 7 bases and J by 0 bases, leaving 12 bases between them. In DNA form, the CDR3 reads TGCAGCGGCTCGGGACTGATGAACACTGAAGCTTTCTTT. Amino acid sequence: CSGSGLMNTEAFF.

The rearrangement uses TRBV11-2 and TRBJ1-2, with a weak D call TRBD1 (5 bases). This CDR3 has 14 residues. Looked up from germline, CDR1 is SGHAT and CDR2 is FQNNGV. Trimming stripped 1 base from V and 8 bases from J, with 14 bases between. In nucleotides, the CDR3 is TGTGCCAGCAGCTTAGGATATCAGGGAACCGGCTACACCTTC. Translated, it gives CASSLGYQGTGYTF.